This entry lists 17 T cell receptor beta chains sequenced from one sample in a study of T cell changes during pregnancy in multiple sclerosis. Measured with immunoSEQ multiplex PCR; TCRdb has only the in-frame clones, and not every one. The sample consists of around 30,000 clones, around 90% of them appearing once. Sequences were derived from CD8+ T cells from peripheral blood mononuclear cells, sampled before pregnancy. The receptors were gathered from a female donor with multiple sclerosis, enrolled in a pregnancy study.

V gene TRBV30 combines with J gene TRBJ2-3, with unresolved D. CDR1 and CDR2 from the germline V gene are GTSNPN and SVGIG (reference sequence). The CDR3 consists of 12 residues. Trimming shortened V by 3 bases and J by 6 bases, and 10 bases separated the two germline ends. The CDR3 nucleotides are TGTGCCTGGAGCCCACTCTGGGATACGCAGTATTTT. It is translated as CAWSPLWDTQYF.

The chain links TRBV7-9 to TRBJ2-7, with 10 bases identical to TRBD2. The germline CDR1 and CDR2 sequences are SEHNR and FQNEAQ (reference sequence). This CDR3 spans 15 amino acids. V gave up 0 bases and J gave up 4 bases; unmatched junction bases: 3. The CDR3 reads CASSLALTSGYEQYF. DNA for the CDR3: TGTGCCAGCAGCTTAGCACTGACTAGCGGGTACGAGCAGTACTTC. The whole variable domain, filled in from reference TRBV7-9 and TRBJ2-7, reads DTGVSQNPRHKITKRGQNVTFRCDPISEHNRLYWYRQTLGQGPEFLTYFQNEAQLEKSRLLSDRFSAERPKGSFSTLEIQRTEQGDSAMYLCASSLALTSGYEQYFGPGTRLTVT.

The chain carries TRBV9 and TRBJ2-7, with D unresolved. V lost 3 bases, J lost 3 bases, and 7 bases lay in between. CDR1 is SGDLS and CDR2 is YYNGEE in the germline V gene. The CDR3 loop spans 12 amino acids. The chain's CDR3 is CASSELLYEQYF. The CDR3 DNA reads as TGTGCCAGCAGCGAGCTTCTCTACGAGCAGTACTTC.

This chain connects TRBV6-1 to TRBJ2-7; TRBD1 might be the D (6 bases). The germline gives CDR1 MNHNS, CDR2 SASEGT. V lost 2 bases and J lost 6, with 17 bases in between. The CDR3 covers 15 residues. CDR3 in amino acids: CASSETGTSLFEQYF. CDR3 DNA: TGTGCCAGCAGTGAAACCGGGACATCGCTTTTCGAGCAGTACTTC.

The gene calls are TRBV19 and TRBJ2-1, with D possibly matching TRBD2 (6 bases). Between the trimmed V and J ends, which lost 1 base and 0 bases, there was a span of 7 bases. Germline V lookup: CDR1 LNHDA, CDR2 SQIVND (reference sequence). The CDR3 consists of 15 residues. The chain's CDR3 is CASSIGDFSYNEQFF. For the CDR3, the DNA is TGTGCCAGTAGTATAGGGGACTTCTCCTACAATGAGCAGTTCTTC.

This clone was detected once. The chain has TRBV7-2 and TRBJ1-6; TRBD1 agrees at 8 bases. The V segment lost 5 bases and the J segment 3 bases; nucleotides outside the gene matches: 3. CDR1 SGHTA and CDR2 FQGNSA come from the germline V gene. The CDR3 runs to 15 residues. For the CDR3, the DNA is TGTGCCAGCAGCCGTGGACAGGGCTATAATTCACCCCTCCACTTT. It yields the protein CASSRGQGYNSPLHF.

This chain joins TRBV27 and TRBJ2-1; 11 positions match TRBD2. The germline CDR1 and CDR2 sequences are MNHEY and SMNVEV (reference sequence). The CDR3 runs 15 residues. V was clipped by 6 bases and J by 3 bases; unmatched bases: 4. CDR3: CASSAGLAGYNEQFF. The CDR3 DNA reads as TGTGCCAGCAGCGCTGGACTAGCGGGCTACAATGAGCAGTTCTTC.

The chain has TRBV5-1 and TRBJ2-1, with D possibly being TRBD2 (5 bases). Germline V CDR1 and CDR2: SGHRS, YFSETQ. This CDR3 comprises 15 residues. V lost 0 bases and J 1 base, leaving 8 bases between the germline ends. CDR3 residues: CASSLDPGSYNEQFF. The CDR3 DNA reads TGCGCCAGCAGCTTGGATCCGGGATCCTACAATGAGCAGTTCTTC.

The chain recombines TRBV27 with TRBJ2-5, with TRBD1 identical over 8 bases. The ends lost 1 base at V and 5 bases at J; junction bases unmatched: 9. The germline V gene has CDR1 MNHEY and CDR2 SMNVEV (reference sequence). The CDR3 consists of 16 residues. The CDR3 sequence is CASSLFGTGRKETQYF. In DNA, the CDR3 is TGTGCCAGCAGTTTATTTGGGACAGGTCGGAAGGAGACCCAGTACTTC.

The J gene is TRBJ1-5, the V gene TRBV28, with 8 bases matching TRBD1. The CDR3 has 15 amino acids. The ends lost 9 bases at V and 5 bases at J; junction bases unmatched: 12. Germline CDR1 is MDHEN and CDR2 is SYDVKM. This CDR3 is CASSQTGGFHQPQHF. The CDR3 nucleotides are TGTGCCAGTTCACAAACAGGGGGGTTCCATCAGCCCCAGCATTTT.

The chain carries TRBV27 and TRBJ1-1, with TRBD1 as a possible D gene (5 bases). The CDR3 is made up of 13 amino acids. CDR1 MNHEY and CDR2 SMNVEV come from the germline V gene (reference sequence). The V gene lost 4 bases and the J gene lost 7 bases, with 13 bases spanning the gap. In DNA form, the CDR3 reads TGTGCCAGCAGTTATTACGGGGGGAGTGAAGCTTTCTTT. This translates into CASSYYGGSEAFF.

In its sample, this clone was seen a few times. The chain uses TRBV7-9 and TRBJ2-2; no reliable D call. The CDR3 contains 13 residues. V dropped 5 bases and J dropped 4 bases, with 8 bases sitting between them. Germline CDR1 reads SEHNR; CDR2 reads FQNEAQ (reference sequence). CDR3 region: CASSPTSTGELFF. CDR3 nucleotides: TGTGCCAGCAGCCCCACGAGCACCGGGGAGCTGTTTTTT.

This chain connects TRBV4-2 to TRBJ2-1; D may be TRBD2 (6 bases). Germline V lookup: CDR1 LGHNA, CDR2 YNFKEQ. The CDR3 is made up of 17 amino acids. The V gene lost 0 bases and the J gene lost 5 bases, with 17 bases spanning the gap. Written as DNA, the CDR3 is TGTGCCAGCAGCCAAGACCCGGGACTCGGCGGTCACAATGAGCAGTTCTTC. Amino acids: CASSQDPGLGGHNEQFF.

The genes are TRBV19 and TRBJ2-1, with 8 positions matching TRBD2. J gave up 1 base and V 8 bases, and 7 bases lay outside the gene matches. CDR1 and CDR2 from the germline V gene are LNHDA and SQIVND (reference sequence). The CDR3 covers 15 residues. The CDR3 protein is CASSNGGDSYNEQFF. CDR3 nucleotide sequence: TGTGCCAGTTCGAACGGGGGGGATTCCTACAATGAGCAGTTCTTC. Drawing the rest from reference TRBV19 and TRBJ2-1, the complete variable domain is DGGITQSPKYLFRKEGQNVTLSCEQNLNHDAMYWYRQDPGQGLRLIYYSQIVNDFQKGDIAEGYSVSREKKESFPLTVTSAQKNPTAFYLCASSNGGDSYNEQFFGPGTRLTVL.

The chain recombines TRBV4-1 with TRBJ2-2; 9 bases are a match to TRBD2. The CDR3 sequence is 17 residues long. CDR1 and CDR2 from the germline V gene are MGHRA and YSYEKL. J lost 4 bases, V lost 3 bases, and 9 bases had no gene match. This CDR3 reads CASSQALGTSTTGELFF. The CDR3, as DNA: TGCGCCAGCAGCCAGGCGTTAGGGACTAGCACCACCGGGGAGCTGTTTTTT.

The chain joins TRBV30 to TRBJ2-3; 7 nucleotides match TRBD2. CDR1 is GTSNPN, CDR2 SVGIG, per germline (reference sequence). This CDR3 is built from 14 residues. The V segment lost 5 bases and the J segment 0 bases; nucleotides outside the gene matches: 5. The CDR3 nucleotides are TGTGCCTGGTCCCTTAGCGGGAGCACAGATACGCAGTATTTT. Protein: CAWSLSGSTDTQYF.

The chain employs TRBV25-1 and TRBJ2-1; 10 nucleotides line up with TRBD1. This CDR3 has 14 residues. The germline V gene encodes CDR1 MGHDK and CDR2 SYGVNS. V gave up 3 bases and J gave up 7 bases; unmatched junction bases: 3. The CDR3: CASSDRTGGNEQFF. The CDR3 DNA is TGTGCCAGCAGTGACCGGACAGGGGGGAATGAGCAGTTCTTC.